Sequencing of this T cell receptor (beta chain) was carried out in a study of T cell repertoires in cytomegalovirus infection (dated by TCRdb to about 2019). Regarding the study in general: The peptide stimulations were aimed at well-studied HLA-B-restricted epitopes as well as recently identified HLA-C-restricted CMV epitopes, whose presentation resists viral immunomodulation. Because public TCR beta signatures pointed to carriage of CMV infection together with the matching HLA type, the HLA type of each donor mattered for the analysis.

Broad study findings and their caveats: In both this cohort and an independent roughly 330-donor cohort, the cumulative frequency of public TCR beta family members distinguished carriers of CMV infection plus the relevant HLA type. The ex vivo response was dominated by HLA-C-restricted CMV-specific TCR beta clonotypes, which also provided the single most frequent clonotype in two of eight donors.

Comments on this clonotype: No antigen is known for it. One base away there is no much larger clone; base qualities are not given.

The sequencer was an Illumina HiSeq 1500. TCRdb handled the public reads itself, with Q25 trimming in fastp and clone calling in MiXCR, and kept productive beta chains. All rows with the same CDR3 protein become a single entry with the most common DNA and genes. This sample holds about 740,000 distinct CDR3 sequences; 30% to 35% were observed only once. The ten largest clones take up around a sixth of the sample. Taken from cysteine to phenylalanine, the CDR3 has 20 residues. Solely the CDR3 DNA is kept, with 60 bases framed from the first base. V loses 0 bases of germline sequence and J loses 1 base, and the interval between the two ends is 25 bases. CDR1 and CDR2 are read off the germline V gene as LGHNA and YSLEER. The treatment or condition label on this specimen signifies: in vitro stimulation with specific CMV peptide epitopes to enrich CMV-specific T cells.

This receptor chain uses TRBV4-3 and TRBJ2-7, and possibly TRBD1, on 6 matching bases. This clonotype was sampled from a human donor in good health (CMV status not recorded). Some clones in this sample may be carry-over from other donors' samples. Sequenced here: cultured PBMCs, sampled from culture after CMV antigen stimulation. The nucleotide sequence reads as follows: TGCGCCAGCAGCCAAGATTGGGGCGCCGCGAGGCTGGGGGCATCCTACGAGCAGTACTTC. Its translation is CASSQDWGAARLGASYEQYF.